This TCR beta chain comes out of a study of CD8 T cells in ankylosing spondylitis. Regarding the study as a whole: Typical of ankylosing spondylitis blood, it appeared, was a TCR beta motif of 7 or 8 highly homologous variants.

V was trimmed by 0 bases and J by 3 bases, leaving 12 bases between them. The CDR3 runs to 15 residues. Germline CDR1 and CDR2: SGHNT and YYREEE (reference sequence). About this clonotype: Antigen: not known.

5'-RACE, quantitative and with molecular barcodes, yielded the TCR beta libraries. A single record per CDR3 protein comes from TCRdb applying MiXCR to the 5' RACE reads. The data hold over 600,000 distinct CDR3 sequences, with 15% to 20% observed a single time. This receptor was taken from a male donor with ankylosing spondylitis. The source material was blood, either unsorted or a sorted T cell fraction (not recorded which). The chain carries TRBV5-4 and TRBJ1-1; D not certain. CDR3 DNA: TGTGCCAGCAGCTTGGACTATCTGGCCTACACTGAAGCTTTCTTT. It is translated as CASSLDYLAYTEAFF.